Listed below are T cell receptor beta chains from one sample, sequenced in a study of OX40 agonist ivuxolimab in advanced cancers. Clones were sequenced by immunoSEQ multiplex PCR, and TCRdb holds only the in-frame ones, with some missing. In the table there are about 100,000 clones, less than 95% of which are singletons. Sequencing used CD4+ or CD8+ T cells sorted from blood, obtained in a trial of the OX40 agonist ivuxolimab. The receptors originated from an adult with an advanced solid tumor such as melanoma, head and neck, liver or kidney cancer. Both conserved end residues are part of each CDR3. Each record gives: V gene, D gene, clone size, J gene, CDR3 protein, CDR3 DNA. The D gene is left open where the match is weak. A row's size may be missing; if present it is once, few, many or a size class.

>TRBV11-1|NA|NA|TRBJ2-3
CASSSLGDTQYF
TGTGCCAGCAGTTCCCTGGGAGATACGCAGTATTTT
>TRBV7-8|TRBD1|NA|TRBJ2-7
CASSLSGQGVHEQYF
TGTGCCAGCAGCTTATCGGGACAGGGCGTCCACGAGCAGTACTTC
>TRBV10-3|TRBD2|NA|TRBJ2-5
CAIGATGPRWGSGGPETQYF
TGTGCCATCGGGGCCACCGGTCCTAGGTGGGGCTCGGGAGGCCCAGAGACCCAGTACTTC
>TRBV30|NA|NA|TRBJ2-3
CAWSVKTDTQYF
TGTGCCTGGAGTGTAAAGACAGATACGCAGTATTTT
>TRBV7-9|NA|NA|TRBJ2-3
CASSLKAASVADTQYF
TGTGCCAGCAGCTTAAAGGCGGCTAGCGTCGCGGATACGCAGTATTTT
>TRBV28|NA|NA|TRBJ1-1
CASRVVESEAFF
TGTGCCAGCAGAGTTGTGGAGTCTGAAGCTTTCTTT
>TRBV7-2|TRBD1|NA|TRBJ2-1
CASSLVAGTAYNEQFF
TGTGCCAGCAGCTTAGTAGCCGGGACAGCCTACAATGAGCAGTTCTTC
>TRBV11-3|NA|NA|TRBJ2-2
CASSLEGTGELFF
TGTGCCAGCAGCTTAGAGGGCACCGGGGAGCTGTTTTTT
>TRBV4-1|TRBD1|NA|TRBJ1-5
CASSQDGRQGKGAQHF
TGCGCCAGCAGCCAAGACGGGCGACAGGGCAAAGGGGCCCAGCATTTT
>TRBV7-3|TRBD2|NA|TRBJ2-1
CASSLPPSGTNEQFF
TGTGCCAGCAGCTTACCTCCTAGCGGGACAAATGAGCAGTTCTTC
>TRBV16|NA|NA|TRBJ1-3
CASSQSAVSGNTIYF
TGTGCCAGCAGCCAATCGGCGGTTTCTGGAAACACCATATATTTT
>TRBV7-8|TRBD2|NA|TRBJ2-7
CASSFRLAMTNEQYF
TGTGCCAGCAGCTTTCGACTAGCGATGACAAACGAGCAGTACTTC
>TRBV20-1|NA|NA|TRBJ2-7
CSARVVGEQYF
TGCAGTGCTAGAGTAGTGGGCGAGCAGTACTTC
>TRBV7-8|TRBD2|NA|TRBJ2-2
CATGGRAFLNTGELFF
TGTGCCACCGGGGGGAGGGCCTTTCTGAACACCGGGGAGCTGTTTTTT
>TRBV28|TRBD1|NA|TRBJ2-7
CASSPLKTGAYEQYF
TGTGCCAGCAGTCCCCTAAAAACAGGGGCCTACGAGCAGTACTTC
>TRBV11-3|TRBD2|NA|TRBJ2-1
CASSLSGSLSYNEQFF
TGTGCCAGCAGCTTAAGCGGGAGTCTCTCCTACAATGAGCAGTTCTTC
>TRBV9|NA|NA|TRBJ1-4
CASSLLGSEKLFF
TGTGCCAGCAGCCTTCTGGGTAGCGAAAAACTGTTTTTT
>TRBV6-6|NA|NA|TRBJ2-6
CASSPLSSGANVLTF
TGTGCCAGCAGTCCCCTATCCTCTGGGGCCAACGTCCTGACTTTC
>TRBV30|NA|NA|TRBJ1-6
CAQRRSSYNSPLHF
TGTGCCCAAAGGCGGAGCTCCTATAATTCACCCCTCCACTTT
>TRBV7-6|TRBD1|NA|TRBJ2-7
CASSWDPGTEAYEQYF
TGTGCCAGCAGCTGGGACCCCGGGACAGAGGCCTACGAGCAGTACTTC
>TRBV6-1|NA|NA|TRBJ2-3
CASRTRDKPDTQYF
TGTGCCAGCAGGACAAGGGACAAACCAGATACGCAGTATTTT
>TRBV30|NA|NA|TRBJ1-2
CAWTPDSAGYGYTF
TGTGCCTGGACCCCCGACAGTGCTGGCTATGGCTACACCTTC
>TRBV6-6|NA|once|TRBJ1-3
CASSYDGSGNTIYF
TGTGCCAGCAGTTATGATGGTTCCGGAAACACCATATATTTT
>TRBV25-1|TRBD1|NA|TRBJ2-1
CASSGATGINEQFF
TGTGCCAGCAGTGGAGCGACAGGGATCAATGAGCAGTTCTTC
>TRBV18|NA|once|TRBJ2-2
CASSLRDTFTGELFF
TGTGCCAGCTCTCTCCGGGACACCTTCACCGGGGAGCTGTTTTTT
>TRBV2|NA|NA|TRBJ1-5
CASMSQENQPQHF
TGTGCCAGCATGAGTCAGGAGAATCAGCCCCAGCATTTT
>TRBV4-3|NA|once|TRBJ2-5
CASSQETGTQETQYF
TGCGCCAGCAGCCAAGAGACAGGGACTCAAGAGACCCAGTACTTC
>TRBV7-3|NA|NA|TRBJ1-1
CASSLSKNTEAFF
TGTGCCAGCAGCTTAAGCAAGAACACTGAAGCTTTCTTT
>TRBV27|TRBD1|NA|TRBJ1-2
CASSLGTGYGYTF
TGTGCCAGCAGTTTAGGGACAGGGTACGGCTACACCTTC
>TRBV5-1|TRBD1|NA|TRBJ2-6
CASSLARDRASGANVLTF
TGCGCCAGCAGCTTGGCCCGGGACAGGGCTTCTGGGGCCAACGTCCTGACTTTC
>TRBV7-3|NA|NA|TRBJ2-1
CASSQTGTPLSYNEQFF
TGTGCCAGCAGCCAAACCGGGACTCCTCTCTCCTACAATGAGCAGTTCTTC
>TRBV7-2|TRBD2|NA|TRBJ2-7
CASSPGTSLSYEQYF
TGTGCCAGCAGCCCCGGGACTAGCCTTTCCTACGAGCAGTACTTC
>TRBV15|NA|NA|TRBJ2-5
CATSRRETQYF
TGTGCCACCAGCAGAAGAGAGACCCAGTACTTC
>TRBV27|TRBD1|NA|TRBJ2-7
CASRVQVRQGGFVEQYF
TGTGCCAGCAGAGTTCAGGTGAGACAGGGGGGTTTTGTCGAGCAGTACTTC
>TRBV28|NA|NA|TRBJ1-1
CASSLTGTGMLGKAFF
TGTGCCAGCAGTTTAACCGGGACCGGGATGCTCGGTAAAGCTTTCTTT
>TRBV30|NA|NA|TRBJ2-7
CAWSEGRDWAYEQYF
TGTGCCTGGAGTGAAGGAAGAGATTGGGCCTACGAGCAGTACTTC
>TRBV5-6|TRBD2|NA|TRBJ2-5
CASSPPTSGLQETQYF
TGTGCCAGCAGCCCTCCGACTAGCGGACTCCAAGAGACCCAGTACTTC
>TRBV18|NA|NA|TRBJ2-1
CASSPQGYNEQFF
TGTGCCAGCTCACCTCAGGGCTACAATGAGCAGTTCTTC
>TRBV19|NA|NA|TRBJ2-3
CASSISGGLGTDTQYF
TGTGCCAGTAGTATTAGTGGGGGGCTGGGCACAGATACGCAGTATTTT
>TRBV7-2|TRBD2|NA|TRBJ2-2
CASSLRLAGAGELFF
TGTGCCAGCAGCTTAAGACTAGCGGGAGCCGGGGAGCTGTTTTTT
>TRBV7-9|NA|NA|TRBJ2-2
CASSRQATNTGELFF
TGTGCCAGCAGTAGACAGGCGACGAACACCGGGGAGCTGTTTTTT
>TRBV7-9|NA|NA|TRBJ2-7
CASSLRPSGPYEQYF
TGTGCCAGCAGCCTCAGGCCCTCCGGGCCCTACGAGCAGTACTTC
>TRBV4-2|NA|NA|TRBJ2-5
CASSQGRSEALGETQYF
TGTGCCAGCAGCCAAGGAAGGTCGGAGGCCCTTGGGGAGACCCAGTACTTC
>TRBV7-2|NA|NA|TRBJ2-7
CASSLRTGWMHEQYF
TGTGCCAGCAGCTTGCGGACTGGGTGGATGCACGAGCAGTACTTC
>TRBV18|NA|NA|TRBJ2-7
CASSRDSAEQYF
TGTGCCAGCTCGCGGGACAGCGCCGAGCAGTACTTC
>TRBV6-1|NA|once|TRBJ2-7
CASRERDIGVYF
TGTGCCAGCAGGGAACGGGACATCGGTGTGTACTTC
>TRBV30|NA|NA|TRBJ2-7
CAWAPLTGALRTPASEQYF
TGTGCCTGGGCGCCCCTGACAGGTGCCTTGAGGACTCCTGCCTCCGAGCAGTACTTC
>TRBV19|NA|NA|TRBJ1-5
CASSIGNQPQHF
TGTGCCAGTAGTATAGGAAATCAGCCCCAGCATTTT
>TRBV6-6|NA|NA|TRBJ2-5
CASSYPQVPYETQYF
TGTGCCAGCAGTTACCCCCAGGTTCCGTACGAGACCCAGTACTTC
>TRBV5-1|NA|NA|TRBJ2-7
CASSLTGQSTPSEQYF
TGCGCCAGCAGCTTGACAGGTCAATCGACCCCATCCGAGCAGTACTTC
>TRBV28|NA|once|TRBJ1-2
CASSRLSYGYGYTF
TGTGCCAGCAGTCGACTTTCTTACGGCTATGGCTACACCTTC
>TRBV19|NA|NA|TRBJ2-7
CASSIGGSLGSYEQYF
TGTGCCAGTAGTATAGGGGGAAGTCTCGGCTCCTACGAGCAGTACTTC